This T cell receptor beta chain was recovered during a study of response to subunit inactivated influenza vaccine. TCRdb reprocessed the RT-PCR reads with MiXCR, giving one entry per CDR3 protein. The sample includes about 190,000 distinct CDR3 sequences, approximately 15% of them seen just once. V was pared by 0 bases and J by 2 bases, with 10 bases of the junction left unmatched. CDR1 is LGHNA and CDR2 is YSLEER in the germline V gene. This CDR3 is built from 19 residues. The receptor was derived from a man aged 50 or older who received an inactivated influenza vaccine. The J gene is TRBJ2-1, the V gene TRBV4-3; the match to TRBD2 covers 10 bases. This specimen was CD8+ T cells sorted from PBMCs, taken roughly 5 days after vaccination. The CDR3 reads CASSQDGSGGAGTYNEQFF. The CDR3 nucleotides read TGCGCCAGCAGCCAAGATGGAAGCGGGGGGGCCGGAACCTACAATGAGCAGTTCTTC.